One T cell receptor (beta chain) is described in this entry. No antigen is known for it. Expressed TCRB transcripts got sequenced, as all isolated RNA was reverse transcribed. Naive, central memory and regulatory T cell samples came to a mean of approximately 3.6 million reads. Only in-frame clones appear in the TCRdb table, and some are missing; sequencing was by immunoSEQ multiplex PCR. This table holds 120,000 to 150,000 clones, nearly 50% found once. The data belong to a study of beta chain features in type 1 diabetes. Notes on the study in general: Since sequencing was performed on cDNA, cells with high TCR expression could be over-represented. Compared with healthy donors, patients appeared to share more similar naive, central memory and regulatory TCRB repertoires.

CDR3 length equals 13 residues. With 4 bases clipped from V and 3 bases from J, the junction kept 5 bases outside the gene matches. Germline V gene data show CDR1 as SQVTM and CDR2 as ANQGSEA. The sequencing sample was made of Tregs from blood. The rearrangement uses TRBV29-1 and TRBJ1-1; 7 nucleotides match TRBD1. This TCR derives from a man aged 18 to 35 in good health. The CDR3 protein is CSVASQGDTEAFF. In DNA form, the CDR3 reads TGCAGCGTTGCGTCGCAGGGGGACACTGAAGCTTTCTTT.